Listed below are T cell receptor beta chains from one sample, sequenced in a study of blood T cell repertoires in COVID-19. Libraries were prepared by immunoSEQ multiplex PCR; TCRdb keeps only in-frame clonotypes and omits some of them. The table lists roughly 130,000 clones, approximately 84% of them singletons. Sequenced input: peripheral blood. These receptor sequences come from a man aged 65-85 years with acute or convalescent COVID-19. The CDR3 runs from the conserved cysteine through the conserved F or W. A D gene is named only where the DNA matches it firmly. Clone sizes are given selectively: once, few, many, or a class where the clone is expanded.

d_call clone_size j_call v_call cdr3_aa cdr3_nt
- - TRBJ2-3 TRBV11-2 CASSSEPAGWTDTQYF TGTGCCAGCAGCTCCGAGCCAGCAGGGTGGACAGATACGCAGTATTTT
TRBD1 few TRBJ1-2 TRBV28 CASSTPGQRGGYTF TGTGCCAGCAGTACACCGGGACAGAGGGGTGGCTACACCTTC
- - TRBJ1-3 TRBV15 CATSDRDTRSGNTIYF TGTGCCACCAGCGACCGGGACACTCGCTCTGGAAACACCATATATTTT
TRBD1 - TRBJ1-1 TRBV15 CATSRDRRQGRPNTEAFF TGTGCCACCAGCAGAGATCGACGACAGGGAAGACCGAACACTGAAGCTTTCTTT
- - TRBJ1-3 TRBV11-2 CASSLGPMGSGNTIYF TGTGCCAGCAGCCTGGGGCCCATGGGCTCTGGAAACACCATATATTTT
TRBD1 - TRBJ1-6 TRBV19 CASSIRPGGNSPLHF TGTGCCAGTAGTATTCGGCCAGGGGGGAATTCACCCCTCCACTTT
- - TRBJ1-3 TRBV4-1 CASSQGLTGTSGNTIYF TGCGCCAGCAGCCAAGGCCTAACAGGAACCTCTGGAAACACCATATATTTT
TRBD2 - TRBJ2-3 TRBV3-1/TRBV3-2 CASSRGTSGGPPYTQYF TGTGCCAGCAGCCGGGGGACTAGCGGGGGGCCACCGTATACGCAGTATTTT
TRBD1 - TRBJ2-7 TRBV6-5 CASSRTGPLYEQYF TGTGCCAGCAGCAGGACAGGGCCCCTCTACGAGCAGTACTTC
TRBD1 - TRBJ1-5 TRBV4-2 CASSLEQGADQPQHF TGTGCCAGCAGTCTTGAACAGGGGGCTGATCAGCCCCAGCATTTT
TRBD1 - TRBJ2-2 TRBV27 CASSKLQGKTNTGELFF TGTGCCAGCAGCAAACTACAGGGGAAAACGAACACCGGGGAGCTGTTTTTT
TRBD2 - TRBJ2-5 TRBV4-1 CASSQLAGFQETQYF TGCGCCAGCAGCCAGCTAGCGGGGTTTCAAGAGACCCAGTACTTC
- - TRBJ1-2 TRBV18 CASSPPGGVVTF TGTGCCAGCTCACCACCGGGCGGGGTTGTCACCTTC
TRBD1 - TRBJ2-7 TRBV24-1 CATSDLGTGSYEQYF TGTGCCACCAGTGATTTGGGGACAGGCTCCTACGAGCAGTACTTC
- - TRBJ1-6 TRBV27 CASSLEGRTKFFSLHF TGTGCCAGCAGTTTAGAGGGCAGGACCAAGTTTTTTTCCCTCCACTTT
TRBD1 - TRBJ2-6 TRBV24-1 CATSDPMGQGVSSGANVLTF TGTGCCACCAGTGACCCCATGGGACAGGGAGTTAGCTCTGGGGCCAACGTCCTGACTTTC
- once TRBJ1-2 TRBV27 CASRYYGYTF TGTGCCAGCCGGTACTATGGCTACACCTTC
TRBD2 - TRBJ2-1 TRBV7-2 CASSPGLAGRGEQFF TGTGCCAGCAGCCCGGGACTAGCGGGGAGGGGTGAGCAGTTCTTC
- - TRBJ2-7 TRBV2 CASSKGTLLYEQYF TGTGCCAGCAGTAAGGGGACACTGCTCTACGAGCAGTACTTC